A single sample gave rise to the 12 T cell receptor beta chains below, sequenced in a study of shared clonotypes between healthy human individuals. The method was immunoSEQ multiplex PCR; TCRdb's version includes in-frame clones alone and lacks a portion of them. Here the sample spans approximately 1,500,000 clones, roughly 96% being singletons. Material: naive CD4+ T cells sorted from blood. Indicated subset: CD45RA+ positively selected. These receptor sequences come from a man aged 30 to 45 in good health.

This rearrangement joins TRBV29-1 to TRBJ2-7; D is perhaps TRBD1 (6 bases). Germline V lookup: CDR1 SQVTM, CDR2 ANQGSEA. Trimming removed 6 bases from V and 3 bases from J, with 12 bases in between. This CDR3 contains 12 residues. CDR3 sequence reads: CSVGASHYEQYF. The CDR3 bases are TGCAGCGTGGGGGCGAGCCACTACGAGCAGTACTTC.

As to this clone: The same CDR3 can be traced to other DNA sequences in this sample. The chain has TRBV20-1 and TRBJ2-7; no clear D. Deletions cut 5 bases from V and 4 bases from J, with 9 bases between. Germline values: CDR1 DFQATT, CDR2 SNEGSKA (reference sequence). This CDR3 has 11 residues. This CDR3 reads CSAGDLYEQYF. The DNA of the CDR3 is TGCAGTGCTGGGGATCTTTACGAGCAGTACTTC.

V usage is TRBV7-7 and J usage is TRBJ2-1, with 10 nucleotides matching TRBD2. The CDR3 spans 13 residues. CDR1 and CDR2 (germline): SSHAT, FNYEAQ (reference sequence). V was pared by 5 bases and J by 10 bases, with 5 bases of the junction left unmatched. The CDR3 region has the DNA TGTGCCAGCAGCCGCAGACTAGCGGGCGAGCAGTTCTTC. It is translated as CASSRRLAGEQFF.

This chain connects TRBV4-1 to TRBJ2-2; the match to TRBD2 covers 15 bases. Germline V gene data show CDR1 as MGHRA and CDR2 as YSYEKL. The CDR3 is 17 residues long. The junction had 5 bases not matched to a gene; V was cut back by 4 bases and J by 5 bases. CDR3 nucleotides: TGCGCCAGCAGCCTCGGACTAGCGGGAGGGCGGACCGGGGAGCTGTTTTTT. This translates into CASSLGLAGGRTGELFF.

The chain employs TRBV7-9 and TRBJ2-1; D is unclear. From germline, CDR1 is SEHNR and CDR2 FQNEAQ (reference sequence). The CDR3 has 15 residues. The germline V and J ends were trimmed by 0 bases and 6 bases, with 12 bases remaining between them. The CDR3 is CASSLARSMSNEQFF. The CDR3, as DNA: TGTGCCAGCAGCTTAGCTCGGTCCATGAGCAATGAGCAGTTCTTC.

This sequence joins TRBV14 and TRBJ2-1, with 13 bases aligning to TRBD2. Germline CDR1 reads SGHDN; CDR2 reads FVKESK. The CDR3 has 15 amino acids. The V gene end was trimmed by 4 bases and the J gene end by 6 bases; junction bases not matched to a gene: 3. The CDR3 loop is CASSLRLAGGNEQFF. In DNA form, the CDR3 reads TGTGCCAGCAGCCTTAGACTAGCGGGGGGCAATGAGCAGTTCTTC.

This sequence joins TRBV5-4 and TRBJ2-1; 14 bases match TRBD2. This CDR3 contains 15 residues. The J segment lost 9 bases and the V segment lost 4 bases, leaving 6 bases of the junction unmatched. Germline loops: CDR1 SGHNT, CDR2 YYREEE (reference sequence). CDR3 DNA: TGTGCCAGCAGCCAGGGACTAGCGGGAGCATCTGAGCAGTTCTTC. Its protein product is CASSQGLAGASEQFF.

Of note for this clone: Additional DNA sequences in this sample encode the identical CDR3. The chain employs TRBV2 and TRBJ1-1, with unresolved D. Germline V lookup: CDR1 SNHLY, CDR2 FYNNEI. This CDR3 spans 11 amino acids. With 3 bases removed from V and 5 bases from J, the gap between germline ends came to 4 bases. The CDR3 is CASSEGTEAFF. Here the CDR3 DNA reads TGTGCCAGCAGTGAGGGAACTGAAGCTTTCTTT.

This chain connects TRBV15 to TRBJ2-7; tentative D call: TRBD1 (6 bases). The CDR3 runs 12 residues. Trimming removed 1 base at V and 13 bases at J, with 14 bases between. Germline CDR1 LNHNV, CDR2 YYDKDF (reference sequence). The CDR3 reads CATSRGYRDTYF. DNA of the CDR3: TGTGCCACCAGCAGAGGGTATAGGGACACATACTTC.

The chain couples TRBV4-3 to TRBJ1-5; D not certain. The CDR3 is 15 residues long. Germline values: CDR1 LGHNA, CDR2 YSLEER. V was clipped by 3 bases and J by 6 bases, with 15 bases between them. The CDR3 spells CASSHSRVGLQPQHF. The DNA for the CDR3 is TGCGCCAGCAGCCACTCAAGGGTAGGCCTTCAGCCCCAGCATTTT.

In its sample, this clone was seen a few times. The chain employs TRBV7-9 and TRBJ2-7; D perhaps matches TRBD1 (5 bases). Looked up from germline, CDR1 is SEHNR and CDR2 is FQNEAQ (reference sequence). V dropped 5 bases and J dropped 2 bases, with 16 bases sitting between them. This CDR3 has 15 residues. The CDR3 here is CASSLYSDTTYEQYF. The CDR3 region has the DNA TGTGCCAGCAGCCTGTACTCGGACACTACCTACGAGCAGTACTTC.

The chain combines TRBV6-5 with TRBJ2-4; D might be TRBD2 (5 bases). This CDR3 spans 13 amino acids. Germline-derived CDR1 and CDR2 are MNHEY and SVGAGI. V was shortened by 2 bases and J by 9 bases, with 11 bases between the two germline ends. This CDR3 reads CASSYKGVGIQYF. The DNA for the CDR3 is TGTGCCAGCAGTTACAAGGGAGTCGGCATTCAGTACTTC.